This T cell receptor beta chain emerged from a study of blood T cells in healthy people across ages. General observations from the study: Compared with aged donors, long-lived donors showed fewer expanded clones, suggesting selection. Nothing was known about donor CMV status, and this possibly confounded expanded clonotype changes.

This CDR3 has 15 residues. Germline CDR1 SNHLY, CDR2 FYNNEI. Regarding this clonotype: The antigen is unknown.

With a J-beta primer mix and a sample-barcoded 5' primer, a second PCR ran about 6 to 11 cycles. TCRdb ran MiXCR on the 5' RACE reads and lists one entry per CDR3 protein. The sample consists of 850,000 to 1,000,000 distinct CDR3 sequences, approximately 50% of them appearing once. The gene calls are TRBV2 and TRBJ2-4, with 9 bases that match TRBD1. The DNA end lines up better with TRBJ2-7; the J call may be wrong. Source material: blood. The TCR originated in an older woman in good health. CDR3 in amino acids: CASSPTGTGKYEQYF. The CDR3 nucleotides read TGTGCCAGCAGTCCGACCGGGACAGGGAAATACGAGCAGTACTTC.